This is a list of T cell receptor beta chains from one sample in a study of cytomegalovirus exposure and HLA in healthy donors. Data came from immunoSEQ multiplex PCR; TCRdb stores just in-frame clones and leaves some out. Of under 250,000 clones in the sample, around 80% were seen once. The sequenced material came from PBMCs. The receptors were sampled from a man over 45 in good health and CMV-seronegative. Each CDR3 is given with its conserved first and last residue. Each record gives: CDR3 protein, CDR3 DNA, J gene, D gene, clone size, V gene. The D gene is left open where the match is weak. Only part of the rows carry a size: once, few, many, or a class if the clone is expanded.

CAISAGGLGYGYTF TGTGCCATTTCGGCAGGGGGACTTGGCTATGGCTACACCTTC TRBJ1-2 TRBD1 few TRBV6-6
CASSPYNEQFF TGTGCCAGCAGCCCATACAATGAGCAGTTCTTC TRBJ2-1 . . TRBV7-6
CASSSWTSGVEQFF TGTGCCAGCAGTTCTTGGACTAGCGGGGTTGAGCAGTTCTTC TRBJ2-1 TRBD2 . TRBV28
CASSQAHSGSGETQYF TGCGCCAGCAGCCAAGCCCATAGCGGGAGCGGGGAGACCCAGTACTTC TRBJ2-5 TRBD2 . TRBV4-1
CASSLTAGVEQYF TGCGCCAGCAGCCTCACTGCAGGGGTCGAGCAGTACTTC TRBJ2-7 . . TRBV4-1
CASSLQGGNQPQHF TGTGCCAGCAGCTTACAGGGAGGCAATCAGCCCCAGCATTTT TRBJ1-5 . once TRBV5-4
CASSLTGAGNTIYF TGTGCCAGCAGCTTGACAGGGGCTGGAAACACCATATATTTT TRBJ1-3 TRBD1 . TRBV11-2
CASSLGQGNMNTEAFF TGCGCCAGCAGCCTTGGACAGGGGAACATGAACACTGAAGCTTTCTTT TRBJ1-1 TRBD1 . TRBV5-1
CASSPPWGGEKLFF TGTGCCAGCAGCCCCCCTTGGGGGGGGGAAAAACTGTTTTTT TRBJ1-4 . . TRBV9
CASSVPAGEGSYNEQFF TGTGCCAGCAGCGTACCAGCCGGGGAGGGCTCCTACAATGAGCAGTTCTTC TRBJ2-1 TRBD2 . TRBV9
CAISNGGQGDIQYF TGTGCCATCAGTAATGGTGGACAGGGTGACATTCAGTACTTC TRBJ2-4 TRBD1 . TRBV10-3
CASSISGGSKNIQYF TGTGCCAGTAGTATCTCGGGGGGGAGCAAAAACATTCAGTACTTC TRBJ2-4 TRBD2 . TRBV19
CSATGGREKLFF TGCAGCGCCACAGGGGGGCGTGAAAAACTGTTTTTT TRBJ1-4 TRBD1 . TRBV29-1
CASSENPGQGRQFF TGTGCCAGCAGTGAAAACCCGGGACAGGGTAGGCAGTTCTTC TRBJ2-1 TRBD1 . TRBV6-1
CASSLGLAGVGNEQFF TGCGCCAGCAGCTTGGGACTAGCGGGAGTTGGCAATGAGCAGTTCTTC TRBJ2-1 TRBD2 . TRBV5-1
CAWSGQGAGELFF TGTGCCTGGAGTGGGCAGGGTGCCGGGGAGCTGTTTTTT TRBJ2-2 . . TRBV30
CASSTGTSGDNEQFF TGCGCCAGCAGCACCGGGACTAGCGGAGACAATGAGCAGTTCTTC TRBJ2-1 TRBD2 . TRBV5-1
CASVQGRSYEQYF TGTGCCAGCGTACAGGGGCGCTCCTACGAGCAGTACTTC TRBJ2-7 TRBD1 . TRBV2
CSVAGQGLTDTQYF TGCAGCGTCGCGGGACAGGGACTCACAGATACGCAGTATTTT TRBJ2-3 TRBD1 . TRBV29-1
CASSTAGVFGLNTGELFF TGCGCCAGCAGTACAGCGGGAGTATTCGGCCTGAACACCGGGGAGCTGTTTTTT TRBJ2-2 TRBD2 few TRBV5-1
CASSPVPGWDYGYTF TGTGCCAGCAGCCCCGTCCCAGGCTGGGACTATGGCTACACCTTC TRBJ1-2 . . TRBV7-3
CASSFQGQPQHF TGTGCCAGCAGTTTCCAGGGACAGCCCCAGCATTTT TRBJ1-5 . . TRBV27
CASSLWGGVTDTQYF TGTGCCAGCAGCCTGTGGGGCGGGGTCACAGATACGCAGTATTTT TRBJ2-3 . . TRBV7-2
CASSPGTGEYEQYF TGCGCCAGCAGCCCGGGGACAGGGGAATACGAGCAGTACTTC TRBJ2-7 TRBD1 . TRBV4-1
CASSVGLAGHNEQFF TGTGCCAGCAGCGTAGGCCTAGCGGGGCACAATGAGCAGTTCTTC TRBJ2-1 TRBD2 . TRBV9
CAWSVAVNYGYTF TGTGCCTGGAGTGTGGCAGTCAACTATGGCTACACCTTC TRBJ1-2 . once TRBV30
CSVDYGGNYGYTF TGCAGCGTTGATTACGGGGGGAACTATGGCTACACCTTC TRBJ1-2 . . TRBV29-1
CASSSTSGREQYF TGTGCCAGCAGCTCGACTAGCGGGAGGGAGCAGTACTTC TRBJ2-7 TRBD2 few TRBV5-6
CSVRRWSTEAFF TGCAGCGTTCGCCGGTGGAGCACTGAAGCTTTCTTT TRBJ1-1 . once TRBV29-1
CASSSRWGPYGYTF TGTGCCAGCAGCTCTCGCTGGGGGCCCTATGGCTACACCTTC TRBJ1-2 . . TRBV9
CASSLEGSGERFF TGCGCCAGCAGCTTGGAGGGGTCAGGAGAGCGGTTCTTC TRBJ2-1 . . TRBV5-1
CASSHGTSGSFSEQYF TGTGCCAGCAGCCATGGGACTAGCGGGAGTTTCTCCGAGCAGTACTTC TRBJ2-7 TRBD2 . TRBV4-2
CASRVGRGKNYEQYF TGTGCCAGCAGGGTAGGCAGGGGGAAGAATTACGAGCAGTACTTC TRBJ2-7 TRBD1 . TRBV28
CAWRQGASGNTIYF TGTGCCTGGAGGCAGGGGGCGTCTGGAAACACCATATATTTT TRBJ1-3 TRBD1 once TRBV30
CASRTGAGANVLTF TGTGCCAGCAGAACAGGGGCAGGGGCCAACGTCCTGACTTTC TRBJ2-6 TRBD1 few TRBV6-5
CASSRIAGVTDTQYF TGTGCCAGTAGTAGGATAGCGGGAGTAACAGATACGCAGTATTTT TRBJ2-3 TRBD2 . TRBV19
CASSQLQLWPDTQYF TGTGCCAGCAGCCAACTGCAATTGTGGCCAGATACGCAGTATTTT TRBJ2-3 . . TRBV14
CASSLEAGPGTGELFF TGCGCCAGCAGCTTGGAGGCGGGGCCGGGGACCGGGGAGCTGTTTTTT TRBJ2-2 . . TRBV5-1
CASSQGTWLDGYTF TGTGCCAGCTCACAGGGGACTTGGCTGGATGGCTACACCTTC TRBJ1-2 . . TRBV18
CASSLATPGTGDRYTF TGTGCCAGCAGTTTAGCCACTCCCGGGACAGGGGACCGCTACACCTTC TRBJ1-2 TRBD1 . TRBV27
CASSPRGTASNTEAFF TGTGCCAGCTCACCCCGGGGGACAGCGTCGAACACTGAAGCTTTCTTT TRBJ1-1 TRBD1 . TRBV18
CASAGTGVQPQHF TGTGCCAGCGCCGGGACAGGGGTCCAGCCCCAGCATTTT TRBJ1-5 TRBD1 . TRBV27
CASSQVAAGGTEAFF TGTGCCAGCAGCCAAGTTGCGGCAGGAGGCACTGAAGCTTTCTTT TRBJ1-1 . . TRBV4-2
CASTAKSSGMQPQHF TGTGCCAGCACCGCAAAGAGCAGCGGGATGCAGCCCCAGCATTTT TRBJ1-5 . . TRBV21-1
CASSFSASGSNEQFF TGCGCCAGCAGCTTTAGCGCTAGCGGGAGTAATGAGCAGTTCTTC TRBJ2-1 TRBD2 . TRBV5-1
CASSFRGALAGEVDEQFF TGTGCCAGCAGTTTCAGGGGGGCACTAGCGGGAGAAGTAGATGAGCAGTTCTTC TRBJ2-1 TRBD2 . TRBV28
CASSPGARQGGSNQPQHF TGTGCCAGCTCACCTGGCGCCAGGCAGGGGGGTAGCAATCAGCCCCAGCATTTT TRBJ1-5 TRBD1 . TRBV18
CASSDSLDREDEKLFF TGTGCCAGCAGTGACTCCCTGGACAGGGAAGATGAAAAACTGTTTTTT TRBJ1-4 TRBD1 once TRBV6-4